The 10 T cell receptor beta chains given below trace back to one sample, sequenced in a study of human T cells and chemical hapten exposure. The time point: pre-sensitization, week 0. Treatment of the sample: therapeutic diphenylcyclopropenone sensitization with weekly scalp DPC. From the RACE reads, TCRdb called clonotypes with MiXCR, one entry per CDR3 protein. This table has roughly 110,000 distinct CDR3 sequences, 10% to 15% appearing once. The sample was whole blood, taken in connection with sensitization to the hapten diphenylcyclopropenone (DPC). These receptors all stem from a woman in her fifties or sixties with alopecia areata. Some clones in this sample may be carry-over from other donors' samples.

This clonotype has only a few counts. CDR3 in DNA: TGTGCCAGCAGTTACTCGAACAGGGTCACTCCACGAAATTCACCCCTCCACTTT. This sequence encodes CASSYSNRVTPRNSPLHF. The chain uses TRBV6-5 and TRBJ1-6, with D possibly TRBD1 on 6 matching bases. The CDR3 runs 18 residues. The V gene's germline CDR1 is MNHEY and CDR2 SVGAGI. Trimming took 0 bases from V and 7 from J, leaving 19 bases between them.

This chain joins TRBV2 and TRBJ1-1, with TRBD1 matching 7 bases. The ends lost 6 bases at V and 1 base at J; junction bases unmatched: 5. CDR1 and CDR2 from the germline V gene are SNHLY and FYNNEI. CDR3 length: 14 residues. The CDR3 sequence: CASRAGQRNTEAFF. The CDR3, as DNA: TGTGCCAGCAGAGCGGGACAGAGGAACACTGAAGCTTTCTTT.

This chain joins TRBV20-1 and TRBJ2-7, with D unclear. CDR1 is DFQATT and CDR2 is SNEGSKA in the germline V gene (reference sequence). CDR3 length equals 13 residues. The V gene lost 5 bases and the J gene lost 2 bases, with 13 bases spanning the gap. CDR3 DNA: TGCAGTGCTTCGTCAGACGGAGCCTACGAGCAGTACTTC. It yields the protein CSASSDGAYEQYF.

This clonotype was picked up many times. CDR3 sequence reads: CASSKTEAGEVEQFF. CDR3 nucleotides: TGCGCCAGCAGCAAAACAGAGGCAGGGGAAGTTGAGCAGTTCTTC. The chain recombines TRBV10-1 with TRBJ2-1; TRBD1 might be the D (6 bases). The CDR3 runs 15 residues. Trimming removed 6 bases at V and 9 bases at J, with 21 bases between. CDR1 WNHNN and CDR2 SYGVQD come from the germline V gene (reference sequence).

The sample holds a few counts of this clonotype. V gene TRBV28 combines with J gene TRBJ2-7; 8 positions match TRBD1. Per the germline V gene, CDR1 is MDHEN and CDR2 is SYDVKM. The CDR3 length is 19 residues. J was trimmed by 2 bases and V by 4 bases; bases with no gene match: 19. DNA for the CDR3: TGTGCCAGCAGTTCCGTCTCGGGACAGGAGCGTTTACAGGCCTACGAGCAGTACTTC. This encodes CASSSVSGQERLQAYEQYF.

This clonotype showed up just a few times. The gene calls are TRBV11-2 and TRBJ1-1, with D unresolved. Germline V gene sequence: CDR1 SGHAT, CDR2 FQNNGV. The CDR3 is made up of 13 amino acids. V was pared by 2 bases and J by 4 bases, with 8 bases between. Here the CDR3 reads CASSLNMGTEAFF. For the CDR3, the DNA is TGTGCCAGCAGCTTAAATATGGGCACTGAAGCTTTCTTT.

This chain connects TRBV20-1 to TRBJ2-1; D perhaps matches TRBD2 (6 bases). The germline V gene has CDR1 DFQATT and CDR2 SNEGSKA (reference sequence). This CDR3 has 13 amino acids. Trimming took off 2 bases at V and 7 bases at J, with 12 bases between the two ends. CDR3 coding DNA: TGCAGTGCTAGATTTGCGGGATGGAATGAGCAGTTCTTC. This encodes CSARFAGWNEQFF.

This clonotype was picked up a small number of times. This chain connects TRBV7-9 to TRBJ2-7; no clear D gene. The CDR3 has 13 residues. The germline V gene has CDR1 SEHNR and CDR2 FQNEAQ (reference sequence). The V gene lost 1 base and the J gene lost 1 base, with 5 bases spanning the gap. In DNA form, the CDR3 reads TGTGCCAGCAGCTTAGTGCAGTCCTACGAGCAGTACTTC. The encoded protein is CASSLVQSYEQYF.

This clonotype occurred a few times. V usage is TRBV18 and J usage is TRBJ2-1; 10 nucleotides agree with TRBD2. The CDR3 has 16 residues. V lost 0 bases to trimming and J lost 7 bases; unmatched junction nucleotides: 6. Germline lookup yields CDR1 KGHSH and CDR2 LQKENI. For the CDR3, the DNA is TGTGCCAGCTCACCACCGGTAGCGGGAGGCGGGAATGAGCAGTTCTTC. This translates into CASSPPVAGGGNEQFF.

Many counts were recorded for this clonotype. The chain recombines TRBV20-1 with TRBJ1-2; D may be TRBD1 (5 bases). V was clipped by 5 bases and J by 5 bases, with 24 bases between them. This CDR3 contains 16 residues. CDR1 and CDR2 (germline): DFQATT, SNEGSKA (reference sequence). CDR3 sequence reads: CSAPAGGGSEPYGYTF. The CDR3 DNA is TGCAGTGCTCCAGCGGGCGGGGGATCGGAGCCGTATGGCTACACCTTC.